This T cell receptor (beta chain) is drawn from a study of blood T cell repertoires in COVID-19. Study-wide context: Acute-phase and convalescent COVID-19 samples originated in the United States, Italy and Spain. PBMCs, B-cell-depleted T cells, or T cells were the source of the cDNA or gDNA that made up the material.

The germline CDR1 and CDR2 sequences are SGHDT and YYEEEE. The CDR3 has 15 residues. The ends lost 6 bases at V and 3 bases at J; junction bases unmatched: 9. Per the study methods: The authors estimated nucleated cell counts from reference gene primer amplification. Using immunoSEQ multiplex PCR, the repertoire was profiled, and TCRdb retains in-frame clones only, with some absent. V, J and clone size were drawn from that table, and D and trimming were deduced from the DNA. The table records around 45,000 clones, less than 70% of them present only once. The sample taken for sequencing was peripheral blood. The rearrangement joins TRBV5-6 to TRBJ2-7, with TRBD2 matching 10 bases. The clonotype originates from a man at least 80 years old with acute or convalescent COVID-19. DNA for the CDR3: TGTGCCAGCACCAGGCGGACTAGCGGTATCTACGAGCAGTACTTC. Its translation is CASTRRTSGIYEQYF.